Listed here are 9 T cell receptor beta chains from one sample, sequenced in a study of cytomegalovirus exposure and HLA in healthy donors. This PCR relied on a set of 60 Vbeta primers and 13 Jbeta primers. Measured with immunoSEQ multiplex PCR; TCRdb has only the in-frame clones, and not every one. The sample includes some 78,000 clones, 65% to 80% seen only once; the top ten take more than 9.5%. What was sequenced was PBMCs. These receptors were taken from a woman aged 40 to 55 in good health and CMV-seropositive.

This chain connects TRBV30 to TRBJ1-5; D is uncertain. CDR1 GTSNPN and CDR2 SVGIG come from the germline V gene (reference sequence). Trimming took 0 bases from V and 2 from J, leaving 8 bases between them. CDR3 length equals 14 residues. The CDR3 nucleotides are TGTGCCTGGAGTGTTAAGAGGGGCAATCAGCCCCAGCATTTT. Translated, it gives CAWSVKRGNQPQHF.

The chain employs TRBV7-9 and TRBJ2-2; perhaps TRBD2 as D (6 bases). V was trimmed by 5 bases and J by 0 bases, leaving 13 bases between them. The CDR3 sequence is 16 residues long. Germline CDR1 is SEHNR and CDR2 is FQNEAQ (reference sequence). The CDR3 reads CASSGQRAANTGELFF. The CDR3 DNA reads TGTGCCAGCAGCGGCCAGCGGGCCGCGAACACCGGGGAGCTGTTTTTT.

The chain links TRBV7-8 to TRBJ2-5; D gene uncertain. Trimming stripped 1 base from V and 3 bases from J, with 9 bases between. The CDR3 runs to 14 residues. Germline V gives CDR1 SGHVS, CDR2 FQNEAQ. DNA of the CDR3: TGTGCCAGCAGCTTAGTGAATAGAGAAGAGACCCAGTACTTC. Protein product: CASSLVNREETQYF.

The J gene is TRBJ2-7, the V gene TRBV19; 11 bases fit TRBD2. CDR3 length: 15 residues. V lost 5 bases to trimming and J lost 6 bases; unmatched junction nucleotides: 9. Germline CDR1 LNHDA, CDR2 SQIVND (reference sequence). CDR3 region: CASSVGLAEGAEQYF. CDR3 coding DNA: TGTGCCAGTAGTGTGGGACTAGCGGAGGGGGCCGAGCAGTACTTC.

The CDR3 DNA is TGTGCCAGCAGTGAAGGGACTAGCGGGAACAATGAGCAGTTCTTC. Translation: CASSEGTSGNNEQFF. The V call is TRBV6-1, the J call TRBJ2-1; 12 bases map to TRBD2. The germline V gene encodes CDR1 MNHNS and CDR2 SASEGT. V lost 1 base to trimming and J lost 5 bases; unmatched junction nucleotides: 0. This CDR3 is 15 amino acids long.

V and J are TRBV2 and TRBJ1-5; D is undetermined. Trimming shortened V by 6 bases and J by 6 bases, and 12 bases separated the two germline ends. This CDR3 is built from 13 residues. Germline assignment: CDR1 SNHLY and CDR2 FYNNEI. The CDR3 sequence: CASRGEWGQPQHF. The CDR3 DNA reads TGTGCCAGCAGGGGAGAGTGGGGTCAGCCCCAGCATTTT.

V and J are TRBV28 and TRBJ2-7; D not resolved. Germline-derived CDR1 and CDR2 are MDHEN and SYDVKM. CDR3 size: 14 residues. V lost 4 bases to trimming and J lost 4 bases, with 14 bases between them. CDR3 nucleotides: TGTGCCAGCAGTTACATGGGCCCTGTTTACGAGCAGTACTTC. Its translation: CASSYMGPVYEQYF.

This chain connects TRBV5-1 to TRBJ1-6; weak D call: TRBD1 (6 bases). The CDR3 extends over 16 amino acids. The germline V and J ends were trimmed by 4 bases and 9 bases, with 20 bases remaining between them. Germline CDR1 and CDR2: SGHRS and YFSETQ. The DNA for the CDR3 is TGCGCCAGCAGCGCAACAGGGTCGGGGGGGAGTTCACCCCTCCACTTT. This translates into CASSATGSGGSSPLHF.

This chain uses TRBV12-5 with TRBJ2-1; 13 bases are shared with TRBD2. Trimming cost V 4 bases and J 9 bases; bases outside gene matches: 6. CDR3 length: 15 residues. Germline values: CDR1 LGHNT, CDR2 FRNRAP. CDR3 sequence: CASGSGGLAGAEQFF. The CDR3 region has the DNA TGTGCTAGTGGTTCCGGTGGACTAGCGGGAGCTGAGCAGTTCTTC.